This T cell receptor beta chain was sequenced in a study of T cells in tuberculosis. For the study at large: In South Africa, adults with active tuberculosis were compared with IGRA-negative and latently infected IGRA-positive adolescents.

Findings and caveats of the study: The TCR-beta difference was not significant; alpha differences partly reflected length. A GMM-specific repertoire classifier reached about 90% accuracy, AUROC under 0.95.

The sample holds a few counts of this clone. Its target is unknown. CDR1 and CDR2 (germline): SGHVS, FNYEAQ. The CDR3 is 14 amino acids. V lost 6 bases to trimming and J lost 2 bases, with 12 bases between them. Profiling relied on immunoSEQ multiplex PCR, and the TCRdb table lists in-frame clones only, not all of them. The table shows 30,000 to 35,000 clones, with roughly nine tenths occurring only once. Sequences were obtained from PBMCs. The chain couples TRBV7-6 to TRBJ2-3; TRBD2 might be the D (6 bases). This clonotype originated in a donor aged 5-35 years with latent tuberculosis or without tuberculosis infection. CDR3 in DNA: TGTGCCAGCAGTCCCGGGACTCCCACAGATACGCAGTATTTT. Translation gives CASSPGTPTDTQYF.